What follows describes a single T cell receptor (beta chain). The sample originates from a study of shared clonotypes between healthy human individuals. The method was immunoSEQ multiplex PCR; TCRdb's version includes in-frame clones alone and lacks a portion of them. This sample carries 2 million to 2.5 million clones, less than 95% of them seen once, and the ten largest clones take approximately 0.4%. Germline-derived CDR1 and CDR2 are SGHNT and YYREEE (reference sequence). This CDR3 comprises 13 residues. Trimming shortened V by 0 bases and J by 3 bases, and 6 bases separated the two germline ends.

The TCR sequence derives from a man between 18 and 29 years old in good health. Some clones in this sample may be carry-over from other donors' samples. This chain joins TRBV5-4 and TRBJ1-1; D remains unclear. Specimen: naive CD4+ T cells from PBMCs. The subset here: CD45RA+ positively selected. CDR3: CASSLGSHTEAFF. The CDR3 DNA follows: TGTGCCAGCAGCTTGGGCAGCCACACTGAAGCTTTCTTT.